Here is one T cell receptor (beta chain) with its context. The data were obtained in a study of blood T cell repertoires in COVID-19. V lost 4 bases and J lost 5; bases outside the gene matches: 8. CDR3 length: 16 amino acids. Germline V lookup: CDR1 SGHNT, CDR2 YYREEE (reference sequence). This study enrolled people aged about 18 to 100 from about 24 US geographic areas. Some clones are missing from TCRdb's copy, which holds only in-frame ones; the method was immunoSEQ multiplex PCR. The sample includes about 400,000 clones, 88% of them seen just once. The genes are TRBV5-4 and TRBJ2-2; TRBD1 matches 10 bases. Sequenced material: PBMCs or T cells enriched from blood (not recorded which). This TCR was sampled from a middle-aged woman with acute COVID-19. Written as DNA, the CDR3 is TGTGCCAGCAGCACCCCGGGACAGGGGCCGACCGGGGAGCTGTTTTTT. This gives the protein CASSTPGQGPTGELFF.